The 18 T cell receptor beta chains below all came from one sample that was sequenced in a study of T cell changes during pregnancy in multiple sclerosis. This table comes from immunoSEQ multiplex PCR, and its TCRdb copy is limited to in-frame clones, with some not included. The sample has fewer than 55,000 clones, 80% to 95% seen once. Sequencing input: peripheral blood. The source of these receptors is a female donor with multiple sclerosis, enrolled in a pregnancy study.

V is TRBV7-9 and J is TRBJ1-3, with no clear D. V was shortened by 5 bases and J by 0 bases, with 11 bases between the two germline ends. Germline CDR1 is SEHNR and CDR2 is FQNEAQ (reference sequence). The length of the CDR3 is 15 residues. CDR3 bases: TGTGCCAGCAGCCATGGCAAAAGCTCTGGAAACACCATATATTTT. Protein product: CASSHGKSSGNTIYF.

The chain is built from TRBV11-2 and TRBJ2-7; 12 positions match TRBD1. This CDR3 has 18 amino acids. Trimming took 2 bases from V and 5 from J; bases not matched to a gene: 13. CDR1 is SGHAT, CDR2 FQNNGV, per germline. The CDR3 loop is CASSLNFVGTGGANEQYF. As DNA, the CDR3 is TGTGCCAGCAGCTTAAACTTTGTCGGGACAGGGGGCGCGAACGAGCAGTACTTC.

DNA for the CDR3: TGTGCCAGCAGTTCGCGTCCTTACGAGCAGTACTTC. Its translation is CASSSRPYEQYF. The J gene is TRBJ2-7, the V gene TRBV27; D is unclear. V lost 4 bases and J 4 bases, leaving 8 bases between the germline ends. The length of the CDR3 is 12 residues. Germline CDR1 MNHEY, CDR2 SMNVEV (reference sequence).

In its sample, this clone was seen once. This sequence joins TRBV14 and TRBJ1-2; D is unclear. Per the germline V gene, CDR1 is SGHDN and CDR2 is FVKESK. The ends were cut back, 0 bases at V and 4 bases at J, with 9 bases in the middle. The CDR3 runs 14 residues. The CDR3 sequence is CASSQDSTRYGYTF. CDR3 nucleotide sequence: TGTGCCAGCAGCCAAGATTCGACCCGCTATGGCTACACCTTC. Complete variable domain (other parts from reference TRBV14 and TRBJ1-2): EAGVTQFPSHSVIEKGQTVTLRCDPISGHDNLYWYRRVMGKEIKFLLHFVKESKQDESGMPNNRFLAERTGGTYSTLKVQPAELEDSGVYFCASSQDSTRYGYTFGSGTRLTVV.

The chain uses TRBV7-9 and TRBJ2-1, with 7 bases lining up with TRBD2. The CDR3 is 16 amino acids. With 4 bases clipped from V and 3 bases from J, the junction kept 9 bases outside the gene matches. Germline CDR1 reads SEHNR; CDR2 reads FQNEAQ (reference sequence). The CDR3 here is CASSSAGGSFYNEQFF. CDR3 sequence (DNA): TGTGCCAGCAGCTCCGCAGGCGGGAGCTTCTACAATGAGCAGTTCTTC.

The chain has TRBV6-1 and TRBJ2-7; 7 bases align to TRBD1. Germline values: CDR1 MNHNS, CDR2 SASEGT. CDR3 size: 16 residues. J was trimmed by 6 bases and V by 0 bases; bases with no gene match: 11. CDR3 protein: CASSEALSGGRSEQYF. The CDR3 coding sequence is TGTGCCAGCAGTGAAGCGCTCTCAGGGGGTCGGAGCGAGCAGTACTTC.

J is TRBJ2-3 and V is TRBV6-5; D is perhaps TRBD1 (6 bases). In germline, CDR1 is MNHEY, CDR2 SVGAGI. Trimming left V 7 bases short and J 6 bases short, with 17 bases between. The CDR3 runs 14 residues. This CDR3 is CASTLIRGADTQYF. The CDR3 nucleotides are TGTGCCAGCACCCTAATCAGGGGCGCCGATACGCAGTATTTT.

J is TRBJ1-1 and V is TRBV10-3, with TRBD1 as a possible D gene (5 bases). The ends were cut back, 2 bases at V and 9 bases at J, with 10 bases in the middle. The V gene's germline CDR1 is ENHRY and CDR2 SYGVKD. The CDR3 is 12 amino acids. The CDR3 DNA follows: TGTGCCATCAGTGAGGGGACGGGGAAAGCTTTCTTT. Its protein product is CAISEGTGKAFF.

The rearrangement joins TRBV6-1 to TRBJ1-1, with D tentatively TRBD1 (5 bases). The germline CDR1 and CDR2 sequences are MNHNS and SASEGT. CDR3 length equals 17 residues. V was trimmed by 1 base and J by 1 base, leaving 16 bases between them. In nucleotides, the CDR3 is TGTGCCAGCAGTGAAGGCATTCTGGGACGGGCGAACACTGAAGCTTTCTTT. Translation: CASSEGILGRANTEAFF.

This clone is a singleton in its sample. The rearrangement uses TRBV28 and TRBJ2-7, with 7 bases matching TRBD2. Per the germline V gene, CDR1 is MDHEN and CDR2 is SYDVKM. The CDR3 has 13 residues. Unmatched junction bases numbered 7, after V lost 7 bases and J lost 4 bases. CDR3 residues: CASTLGGGYEQYF. CDR3 bases: TGTGCCAGCACACTCGGCGGGGGTTACGAGCAGTACTTC.

The chain uses TRBV19 and TRBJ1-5; tentatively, D is TRBD1 (6 bases). CDR3 length equals 16 residues. Germline V gives CDR1 LNHDA, CDR2 SQIVND (reference sequence). Trimming removed 5 bases at V and 3 bases at J, with 17 bases between. Here the CDR3 DNA reads TGTGCCAGTAGTGACAACAGGGATGGATACAATCAGCCCCAGCATTTT. Translating gives CASSDNRDGYNQPQHF.

The chain uses TRBV11-2 and TRBJ1-3, with TRBD1 matching over 7 bases. CDR1 and CDR2 from the germline V gene are SGHAT and FQNNGV. The CDR3 runs 15 residues. V lost 5 bases and J lost 1; bases outside the gene matches: 5. The CDR3: CASSLRGPSGNTIYF. The CDR3 bases are TGTGCCAGCAGCCTGAGGGGGCCGTCTGGAAACACCATATATTTT.

This sequence joins TRBV5-1 and TRBJ2-1, with 10 bases fitting TRBD2. Looked up from germline, CDR1 is SGHRS and CDR2 is YFSETQ. The CDR3 consists of 17 residues. The junction had 11 bases not matched to a gene; V was cut back by 1 base and J by 7 bases. The CDR3 DNA reads TGCGCCAGCAGCTTGAGGCTAGCGGGAGTAGCGGGGAATGAGCAGTTCTTC. As protein: CASSLRLAGVAGNEQFF.

The chain has TRBV13 and TRBJ2-5, with D unclear. This CDR3 comprises 15 residues. From germline, CDR1 is PRHDT and CDR2 FYEKMQ (reference sequence). Trimming stripped 2 bases from V and 2 bases from J, with 12 bases between. CDR3 coding DNA: TGTGCCAGCAGCTTATACACGGAAGAACAAGAGACCCAGTACTTC. Residues: CASSLYTEEQETQYF.

This clone was seen just once. The CDR3: CASSLRGATLLEAFF. The CDR3 bases are TGCGCCAGCAGCTTGCGGGGCGCGACCTTGCTTGAAGCTTTCTTT. The V call is TRBV5-1, the J call TRBJ1-1; possibly TRBD1 for D (5 bases). CDR1 and CDR2 (germline): SGHRS, YFSETQ. The CDR3 runs 15 residues. V lost 1 base and J 7 bases, leaving 17 bases between the germline ends.

The V and J genes are TRBV6-6 and TRBJ1-2; D remains unclear. With 10 bases removed from V and 6 bases from J, the gap between germline ends came to 27 bases. The CDR3 totals 16 residues. The V gene's germline CDR1 is MNHNY and CDR2 SVGAGI (reference sequence). CDR3 amino acids: CATPKEEGRPLDGYTF. CDR3 coding DNA: TGTGCCACCCCAAAGGAAGAGGGTCGCCCGCTTGATGGCTACACCTTC.

The chain links TRBV21-1 to TRBJ2-4; TRBD2 is the table's D call, not checked against the DNA. TRBV21-1 represents a pseudogene. This CDR3 has 17 amino acids. The CDR3 sequence is CASSKEPPCRAKNIQYF. CDR3 sequence (DNA): TGTGCCAGCAGCAAAGAACCCCCCTGTAGAGCCAAAAACATTCAGTACTTC.

The J gene is TRBJ2-3, the V gene TRBV25-1; TRBD1 aligns across 7 bases. Per germline, CDR1 MGHDK and CDR2 SYGVNS. The ends lost 3 bases at V and 14 bases at J; junction bases unmatched: 14. CDR3 size: 14 residues. CDR3 in DNA: TGTGCCAGCAGTGAGGACTCACAGGGGTCATTTAGGTATTTT. Translation gives CASSEDSQGSFRYF.